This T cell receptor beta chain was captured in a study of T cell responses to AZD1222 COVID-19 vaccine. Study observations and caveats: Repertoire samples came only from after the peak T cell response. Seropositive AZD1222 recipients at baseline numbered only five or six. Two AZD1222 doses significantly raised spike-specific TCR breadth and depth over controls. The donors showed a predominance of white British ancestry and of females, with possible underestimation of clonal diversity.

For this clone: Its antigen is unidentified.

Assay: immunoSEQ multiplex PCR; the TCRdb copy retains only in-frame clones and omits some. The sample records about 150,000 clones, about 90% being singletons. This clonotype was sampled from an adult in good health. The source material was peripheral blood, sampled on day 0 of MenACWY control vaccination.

In DNA, the CDR3 is TGTGCCACCAGCAGAGACTTCACAGATACGCAGTATTTT. Protein sequence: CATSRDFTDTQYF. This chain joins TRBV15 and TRBJ2-3; D call uncertain. Per germline, CDR1 LNHNV and CDR2 YYDKDF (reference sequence). Trimming shortened V by 0 bases and J by 2 bases, and 3 bases separated the two germline ends. The CDR3 covers 13 residues. The complete variable domain, with remaining parts taken from reference TRBV15 and TRBJ2-3, reads DAMVIQNPRYQVTQFGKPVTLSCSQTLNHNVMYWYQQKSSQAPKLLFHYYDKDFNNEADTPDNFQSRRPNTSFCFLDIRSPGLGDTAMYLCATSRDFTDTQYFGPGTRLTVL.